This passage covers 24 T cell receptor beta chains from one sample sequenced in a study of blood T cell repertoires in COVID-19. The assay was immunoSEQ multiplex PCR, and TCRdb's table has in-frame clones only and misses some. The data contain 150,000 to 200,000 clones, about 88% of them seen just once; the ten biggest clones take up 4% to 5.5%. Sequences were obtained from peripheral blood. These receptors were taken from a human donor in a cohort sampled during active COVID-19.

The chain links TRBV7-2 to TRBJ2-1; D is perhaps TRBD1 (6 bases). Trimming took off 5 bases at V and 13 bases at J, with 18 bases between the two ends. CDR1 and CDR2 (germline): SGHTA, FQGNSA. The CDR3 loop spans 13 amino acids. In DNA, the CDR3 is TGTGCCAGCAGCCGCCTCGGAGTAGGGGGACAGTTCTTC. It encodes CASSRLGVGGQFF.

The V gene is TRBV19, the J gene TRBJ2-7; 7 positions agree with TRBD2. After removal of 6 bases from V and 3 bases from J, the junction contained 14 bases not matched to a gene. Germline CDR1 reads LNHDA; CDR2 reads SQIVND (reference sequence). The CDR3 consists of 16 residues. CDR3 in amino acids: CASRTGGAGAVYEQYF. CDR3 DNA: TGTGCCAGTAGAACGGGTGGCGCGGGAGCAGTCTACGAGCAGTACTTC.

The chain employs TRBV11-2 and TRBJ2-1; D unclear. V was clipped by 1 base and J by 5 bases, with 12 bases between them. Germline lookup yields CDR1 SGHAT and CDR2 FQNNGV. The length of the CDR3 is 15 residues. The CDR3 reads CASSLVGLENNEQFF. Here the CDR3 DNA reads TGTGCCAGCAGCTTAGTCGGTCTAGAAAACAATGAGCAGTTCTTC.

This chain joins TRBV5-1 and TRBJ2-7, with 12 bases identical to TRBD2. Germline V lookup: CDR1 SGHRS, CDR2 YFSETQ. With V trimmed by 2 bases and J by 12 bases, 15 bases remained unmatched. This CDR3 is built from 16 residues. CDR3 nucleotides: TGCGCCAGCAGCTTAACCACCCTAGCGGGAGGGGGTGACTTGTACTTC. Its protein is CASSLTTLAGGGDLYF.

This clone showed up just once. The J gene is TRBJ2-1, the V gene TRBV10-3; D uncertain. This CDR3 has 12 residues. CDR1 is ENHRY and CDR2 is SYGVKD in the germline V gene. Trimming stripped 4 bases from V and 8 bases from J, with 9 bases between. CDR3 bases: TGTGCCATCAGTGGAGCTAGTCATGAGCAGTTCTTC. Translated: CAISGASHEQFF.

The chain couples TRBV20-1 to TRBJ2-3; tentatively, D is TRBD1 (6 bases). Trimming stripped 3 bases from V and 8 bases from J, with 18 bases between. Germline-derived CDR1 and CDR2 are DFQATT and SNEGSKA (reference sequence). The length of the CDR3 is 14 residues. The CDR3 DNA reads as TGCAGTGCTAGTACGCTCGCCCTAGGGGGTACGCAGTATTTT. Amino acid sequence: CSASTLALGGTQYF.

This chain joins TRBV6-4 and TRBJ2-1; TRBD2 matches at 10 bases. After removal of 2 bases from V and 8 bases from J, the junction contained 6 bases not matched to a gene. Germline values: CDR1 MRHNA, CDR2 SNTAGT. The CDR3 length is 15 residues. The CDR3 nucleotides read TGTGCCAGCAGTGACAGCCTAGCGGGGGCTGATGAGCAGTTCTTC. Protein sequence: CASSDSLAGADEQFF.

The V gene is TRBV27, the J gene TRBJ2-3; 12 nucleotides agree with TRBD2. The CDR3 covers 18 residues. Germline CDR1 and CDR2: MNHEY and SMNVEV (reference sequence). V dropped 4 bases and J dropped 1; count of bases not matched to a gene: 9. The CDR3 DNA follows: TGTGCCAGCAGTTCCAGGGGTAGACTAGCGGGGGGCACAGATACGCAGTATTTT. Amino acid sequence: CASSSRGRLAGGTDTQYF.

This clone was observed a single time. The CDR3 DNA reads as TGTGCCAGCAGCGGACAGGGGGCGCAAGGCTACACCTTC. As protein: CASSGQGAQGYTF. The chain uses TRBV6-5 and TRBJ1-2, with 11 bases fitting TRBD1. The CDR3 has 13 amino acids. Germline CDR1 is MNHEY and CDR2 is SVGAGI. V lost 6 bases and J lost 8; bases outside the gene matches: 5.

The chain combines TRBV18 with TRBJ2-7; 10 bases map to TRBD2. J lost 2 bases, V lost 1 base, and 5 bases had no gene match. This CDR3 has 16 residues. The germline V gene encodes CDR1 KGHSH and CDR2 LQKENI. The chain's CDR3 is CASSPLRLAGTYEQYF. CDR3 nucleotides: TGTGCCAGCTCACCACTGAGACTAGCGGGTACCTACGAGCAGTACTTC.

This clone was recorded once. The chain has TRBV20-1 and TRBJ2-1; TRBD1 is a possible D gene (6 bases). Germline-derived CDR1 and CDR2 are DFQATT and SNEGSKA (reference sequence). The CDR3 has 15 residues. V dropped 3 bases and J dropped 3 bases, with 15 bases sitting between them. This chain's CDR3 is CSASIGQGYYNEQFF. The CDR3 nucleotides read TGCAGTGCTAGTATAGGCCAGGGGTACTACAATGAGCAGTTCTTC.

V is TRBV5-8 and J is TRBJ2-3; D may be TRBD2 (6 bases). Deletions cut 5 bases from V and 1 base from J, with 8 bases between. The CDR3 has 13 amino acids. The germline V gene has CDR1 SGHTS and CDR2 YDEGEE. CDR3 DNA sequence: TGTGCCAGCAGGGCTAGCGGCACAGATACGCAGTATTTT. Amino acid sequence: CASRASGTDTQYF.

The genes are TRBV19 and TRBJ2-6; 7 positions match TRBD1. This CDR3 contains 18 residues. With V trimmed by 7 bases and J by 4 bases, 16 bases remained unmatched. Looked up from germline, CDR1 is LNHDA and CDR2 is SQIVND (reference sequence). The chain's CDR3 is CASKRKDRRNWGANVLTF. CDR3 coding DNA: TGTGCCAGTAAAAGAAAGGACAGGAGGAACTGGGGGGCCAACGTCCTGACTTTC.

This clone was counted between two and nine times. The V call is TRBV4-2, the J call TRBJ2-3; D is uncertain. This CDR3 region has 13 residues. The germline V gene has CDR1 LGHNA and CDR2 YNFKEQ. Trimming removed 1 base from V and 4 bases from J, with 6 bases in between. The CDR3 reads CASSQGQADTQYF. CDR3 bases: TGTGCCAGCAGCCAAGGCCAGGCAGATACGCAGTATTTT.

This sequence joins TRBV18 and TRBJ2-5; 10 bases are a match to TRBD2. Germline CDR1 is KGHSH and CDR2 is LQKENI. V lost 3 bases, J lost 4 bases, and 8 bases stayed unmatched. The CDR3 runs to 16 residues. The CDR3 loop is CASSPLAGADRETQYF. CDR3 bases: TGTGCCAGCTCACCGCTAGCGGGGGCCGATCGAGAGACCCAGTACTTC.

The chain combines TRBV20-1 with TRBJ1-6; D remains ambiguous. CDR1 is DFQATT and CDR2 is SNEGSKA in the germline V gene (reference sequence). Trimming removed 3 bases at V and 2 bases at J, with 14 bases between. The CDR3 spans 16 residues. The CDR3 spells CSASNRERTYNSPLHF. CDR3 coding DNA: TGCAGTGCTAGTAACCGGGAACGAACCTATAATTCACCCCTCCACTTT.

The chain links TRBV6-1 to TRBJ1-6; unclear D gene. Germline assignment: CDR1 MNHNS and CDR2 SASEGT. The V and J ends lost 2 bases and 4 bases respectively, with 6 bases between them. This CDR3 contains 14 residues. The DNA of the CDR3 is TGTGCCAGCAGTGAATCCCAATATAATTCACCCCTCCACTTT. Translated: CASSESQYNSPLHF.

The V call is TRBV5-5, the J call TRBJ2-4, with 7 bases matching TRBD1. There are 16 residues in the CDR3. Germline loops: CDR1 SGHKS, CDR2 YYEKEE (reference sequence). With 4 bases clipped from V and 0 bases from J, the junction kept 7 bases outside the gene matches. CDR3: CASSHTGAVAKNIQYF. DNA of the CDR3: TGTGCCAGCAGCCACACAGGGGCGGTAGCCAAAAACATTCAGTACTTC.

This chain's CDR3 is CASSVQTGGSSYGYTF. The CDR3 DNA follows: TGTGCCAGCAGCGTACAAACAGGGGGCTCTTCCTATGGCTACACCTTC. The chain links TRBV9 to TRBJ1-2; TRBD1 matches 9 bases. CDR3 size: 16 residues. The germline gives CDR1 SGDLS, CDR2 YYNGEE. V lost 1 base and J lost 4; bases outside the gene matches: 8.

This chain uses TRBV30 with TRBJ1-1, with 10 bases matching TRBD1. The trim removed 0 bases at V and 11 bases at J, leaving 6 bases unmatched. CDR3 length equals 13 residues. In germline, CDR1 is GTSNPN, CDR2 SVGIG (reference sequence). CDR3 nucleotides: TGTGCCTGGAGTGTAAGACAGGGGGCGGAGGCTTTCTTT. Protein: CAWSVRQGAEAFF.

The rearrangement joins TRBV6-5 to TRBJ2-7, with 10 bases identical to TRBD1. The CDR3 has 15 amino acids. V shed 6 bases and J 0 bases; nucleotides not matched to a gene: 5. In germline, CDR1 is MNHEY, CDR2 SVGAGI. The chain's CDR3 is CASRKDRGPSYEQYF. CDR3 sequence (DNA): TGTGCCAGCAGAAAAGACAGGGGGCCCTCCTACGAGCAGTACTTC.

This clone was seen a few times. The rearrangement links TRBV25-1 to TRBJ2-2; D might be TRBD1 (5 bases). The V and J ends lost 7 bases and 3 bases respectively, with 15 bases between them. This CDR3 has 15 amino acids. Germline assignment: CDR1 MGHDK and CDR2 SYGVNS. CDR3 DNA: TGTGCCAGCACTGGGGCAACTGGTTACACCGGGGAGCTGTTTTTT. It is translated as CASTGATGYTGELFF.

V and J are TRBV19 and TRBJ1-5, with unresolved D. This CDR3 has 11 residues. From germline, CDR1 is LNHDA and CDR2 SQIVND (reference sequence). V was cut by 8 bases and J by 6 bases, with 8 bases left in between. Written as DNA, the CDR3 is TGTGCCAGTGGTGGGAGTCAGCCCCAGCATTTT. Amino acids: CASGGSQPQHF.

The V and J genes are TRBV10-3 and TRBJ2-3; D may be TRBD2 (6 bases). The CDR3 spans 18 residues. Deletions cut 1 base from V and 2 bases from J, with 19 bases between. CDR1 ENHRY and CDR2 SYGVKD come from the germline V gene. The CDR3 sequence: CAISELGTPTSITDTQYF. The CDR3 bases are TGTGCCATCAGTGAGTTGGGGACTCCAACTAGCATCACAGATACGCAGTATTTT.